The 13 T cell receptor beta chains below were found in one sample sequenced in a study of early T cells in non-severe SARS-CoV-2 infection. TCRdb itself ran the 5' RACE reads through MiXCR, one entry per CDR3 protein. The sample lists about 59,000 distinct CDR3 sequences; over 10% were seen once. Input material: whole blood. These receptors were collected from an adult who was a healthcare worker with PCR-confirmed SARS-CoV-2 infection or an uninfected control (not recorded which).

This clonotype came up many times. The chain joins TRBV21-1 to TRBJ1-2; no DNA check was done on the table's D call, TRBD1. TRBV21-1 is annotated as a pseudogene. This CDR3 has 15 residues. The CDR3 DNA reads as TGTGCCAGCAGCAAAGGTGGGACAGGGGACTATGGCTACACCTTC. Translating it yields CASSKGGTGDYGYTF.

The V gene is TRBV28, the J gene TRBJ2-7; perhaps D is TRBD1 or TRBD2 (5 bases each). V lost 6 bases and J lost 6, with 15 bases in between. Germline CDR1 reads MDHEN; CDR2 reads SYDVKM. CDR3 length: 13 residues. CDR3 amino acids: CASSLGELTEQYF. Written as DNA, the CDR3 is TGTGCCAGCAGCTTAGGGGAGCTAACCGAGCAGTACTTC.

This clonotype has a single count. The chain has TRBV11-1 and TRBJ1-6; TRBD1 aligns across 8 bases. This CDR3 comprises 15 residues. V was pared by 2 bases and J by 7 bases, with 4 bases of the junction left unmatched. Germline CDR1 and CDR2: SGHAT and FQDESV (reference sequence). Written as DNA, the CDR3 is TGTGCCAGCAGCTTATCGACAGGGGAAAATTCACCCCTCCACTTT. It encodes CASSLSTGENSPLHF. Drawing the rest from reference TRBV11-1 and TRBJ1-6, the complete variable domain is EAEVAQSPRYKITEKSQAVAFWCDPISGHATLYWYRQILGQGPELLVQFQDESVVDDSQLPKDRFSAERLKGVDSTLKIQPAELGDSAMYLCASSLSTGENSPLHFGNGTRLTVT.

This clonotype was counted at least ten times. This sequence joins TRBV12-2 and TRBJ1-1. TRBV12-2 is marked as a pseudogene. The CDR3 sequence is 17 residues long. The CDR3 DNA sequence: TGTGCAAGTCGCTTAGCGACAGGGAGGGTAGTGGACACTGAAGCTTTCTTT. Protein sequence: CASRLATGRVVDTEAFF.

This clonotype was found a few times. V usage is TRBV29-1 and J usage is TRBJ1-2; 9 nucleotides agree with TRBD1. J was trimmed by 3 bases and V by 6 bases; bases with no gene match: 2. The length of the CDR3 is 12 residues. Germline V gene lookup returns CDR1 SQVTM and CDR2 ANQGSEA. The DNA of the CDR3 is TGCAGCGTGGACAGGGGAGACTATGGCTACACCTTC. It encodes CSVDRGDYGYTF. Full variable domain (remainder filled in from reference TRBV29-1 and TRBJ1-2): SAVISQKPSRDICQRGTSLTIQCQVDSQVTMMFWYRQQPGQSLTLIATANQGSEATYESGFVIDKFPISRPNLTFSTLTVSNMSPEDSSIYLCSVDRGDYGYTFGSGTRLTVV.

By its share, this clonotype is medium-sized. The chain couples TRBV6-6 to TRBJ2-5; D might be TRBD2 (7 bases). The CDR3 contains 14 residues. Germline CDR1 MNHNY, CDR2 SVGAGI (reference sequence). The V and J ends lost 6 bases and 4 bases respectively, with 15 bases between them. Here the CDR3 DNA reads TGTGCCAGCAGCCCGGGGGGCCGGTCAGAGACCCAGTACTTC. Its translation: CASSPGGRSETQYF.

The rearrangement uses TRBV6-8 and TRBJ1-6; TRBD1 is a possible D gene (6 bases). Germline CDR1 reads MNHGY; CDR2 reads SAAAGT. The V gene lost 2 bases and the J gene lost 9 bases, with 20 bases spanning the gap. The CDR3 runs 17 residues. The CDR3 nucleotides read TGTGCCAGCAGTTACATTCCAGCTACGGGGGCCATTTCACCCCTCCACTTT. Translation gives CASSYIPATGAISPLHF.

The chain joins TRBV6-1 to TRBJ1-1; TRBD1 aligns across 10 bases. V was clipped by 3 bases and J by 5 bases; unmatched bases: 6. Germline V gene data show CDR1 as MNHNS and CDR2 as SASEGT. The CDR3 is 15 amino acids. The CDR3 nucleotides are TGTGCCAGCAGTGAGTCTCCGGGACAGGGGACTGAAGCTTTCTTT. Residues: CASSESPGQGTEAFF.

Ten or more counts support this clonotype. The J gene is TRBJ2-7, the V gene TRBV29-1; TRBD1 agrees at 7 bases. Germline lookup yields CDR1 SQVTM and CDR2 ANQGSEA. The CDR3 runs 13 residues. With 6 bases clipped from V and 0 bases from J, the junction kept 5 bases outside the gene matches. CDR3 coding DNA: TGCAGCGTACGGGACAGCAGCTCCTACGAGCAGTACTTC. Its translation is CSVRDSSSYEQYF.

This clonotype was recorded many times. The rearrangement links TRBV3-1 to TRBJ2-7; no clear D gene. This CDR3 region has 14 residues. V was clipped by 0 bases and J by 5 bases, with 11 bases between them. Germline CDR1 LGHDT, CDR2 YNNKEL (reference sequence). CDR3 amino acids: CASSQDVRLDEQYF. CDR3 bases: TGTGCCAGCAGCCAAGATGTGAGACTGGACGAGCAGTACTTC.

The V gene is TRBV28, the J gene TRBJ1-6; 7 bases match TRBD1. This CDR3 spans 14 amino acids. Looked up from germline, CDR1 is MDHEN and CDR2 is SYDVKM. With V trimmed by 5 bases and J by 7 bases, 5 bases remained unmatched. The CDR3 DNA reads TGTGCCAGCAGTACAGGGGCAGGAAATTCACCCCTCCACTTT. It translates to CASSTGAGNSPLHF.

The chain combines TRBV10-2 with TRBJ2-5; D uncertain. This CDR3 contains 13 residues. The germline gives CDR1 WSHSY, CDR2 SAAADI. Between the trimmed V and J ends, which lost 1 base and 3 bases, there was a span of 6 bases. The CDR3 sequence: CASSEWVEETQYF. The CDR3 nucleotides are TGCGCCAGCAGTGAGTGGGTTGAAGAGACCCAGTACTTC.

This clonotype showed up just a few times. The chain recombines TRBV24-1 with TRBJ2-5; the D gene is possibly TRBD2 (6 bases). The V end was cut by 5 bases, the J end by 3 bases, with 15 bases between. Germline CDR1 KGHDR, CDR2 SFDVKD. This CDR3 spans 15 amino acids. The CDR3 spells CATSGDSGFEETQYF. In DNA, the CDR3 is TGTGCCACCAGTGGGGACTCCGGATTCGAAGAGACCCAGTACTTC.